This T cell receptor (beta chain) comes out of a study of cytomegalovirus exposure and HLA in healthy donors. V lost 5 bases and J lost 0, with 7 bases in between. Germline-derived CDR1 and CDR2 are MNHEY and SMNVEV (reference sequence). The CDR3 has 13 residues. Some clones are missing from TCRdb's copy, which holds only in-frame ones; the method was immunoSEQ multiplex PCR. The data show 90,000 to 150,000 clones, about 87% seen once. This sequence joins TRBV27 and TRBJ2-5; no clear D. The clonotype was recovered from a young man in good health and CMV-seronegative. Sequenced material: PBMCs. CDR3 DNA sequence: TGTGCCAGCAGTCTGACATACCAAGAGACCCAGTACTTC. Its translation: CASSLTYQETQYF.